The 8 T cell receptor beta chains reported below all come from one sample, sequenced in a study of blood T cell repertoires in COVID-19. Assay used: immunoSEQ multiplex PCR; TCRdb lists only in-frame clones, some missing. The table shows 250,000 or so clones, with roughly 80% occurring only once. The sequenced sample consisted of PBMCs or T cells enriched from blood (not recorded which). All receptors derive from a man aged 50 to 60 who had recovered from COVID-19.

The V and J genes are TRBV15 and TRBJ1-5; D may be TRBD1 (6 bases). In germline, CDR1 is LNHNV, CDR2 YYDKDF (reference sequence). V was trimmed by 4 bases and J by 4 bases, leaving 14 bases between them. This CDR3 contains 15 residues. CDR3 sequence: CATSTNREINQPQHF. As DNA, the CDR3 is TGTGCCACCAGCACGAACAGGGAAATTAATCAGCCCCAGCATTTT.

The chain employs TRBV7-9 and TRBJ1-1; no clear D gene. Germline CDR1 reads SEHNR; CDR2 reads FQNEAQ (reference sequence). There are 14 residues in the CDR3. The V end was cut by 5 bases, the J end by 5 bases, with 15 bases between. The CDR3 reads CASSPTGVATEAFF. CDR3 coding DNA: TGTGCCAGCAGCCCCACCGGGGTGGCTACTGAAGCTTTCTTT.

This clone was counted once. This chain connects TRBV7-9 to TRBJ1-2, with 7 bases identical to TRBD1. The V gene end was trimmed by 2 bases and the J gene end by 11 bases; junction bases not matched to a gene: 11. Germline CDR1 and CDR2: SEHNR and FQNEAQ (reference sequence). CDR3 length: 14 amino acids. This chain's CDR3 is CASSLSARQGWYTF. The CDR3 nucleotides read TGTGCCAGCAGCTTATCTGCCAGACAGGGATGGTACACCTTC.

V gene TRBV6-5 combines with J gene TRBJ1-3; weak D call: TRBD1 (6 bases). Germline lookup yields CDR1 MNHEY and CDR2 SVGAGI. The V gene lost 9 bases and the J gene lost 0 bases, with 12 bases spanning the gap. The CDR3 is made up of 14 amino acids. The CDR3 region has the DNA TGTGCCAGTGGGGACAACTTCTCTGGAAACACCATATATTTT. It translates to CASGDNFSGNTIYF.

This clone showed up just a few times. The V gene is TRBV14, the J gene TRBJ1-2; D is unresolved. The germline CDR1 and CDR2 sequences are SGHDN and FVKESK. The CDR3 runs 13 residues. The V and J ends lost 1 base and 4 bases respectively, with 7 bases between them. The CDR3 DNA is TGTGCCAGCAGCCAAGGGAGAGTCTATGGCTACACCTTC. Protein sequence: CASSQGRVYGYTF.

This chain links TRBV9 with TRBJ1-1, with a weak D call TRBD1 (5 bases). Germline CDR1 and CDR2: SGDLS and YYNGEE. The CDR3 contains 14 residues. Trimming stripped 0 bases from V and 6 bases from J, with 12 bases between. The CDR3 DNA follows: TGTGCCAGCAGCGTAGTAGCCAGGGTCTCTGAAGCTTTCTTT. Residues: CASSVVARVSEAFF.

This clone appeared a few times. DNA of the CDR3: TGTGCCAGCAGCCCCGGACAGGGAAAGGCTCCCCTCCACTTT. Translated, it gives CASSPGQGKAPLHF. V is TRBV5-5 and J is TRBJ1-6, with 8 nucleotides matching TRBD1. Germline CDR1 and CDR2: SGHKS and YYEKEE (reference sequence). The V and J ends lost 4 bases and 13 bases, in that order; junction bases with no gene match: 10. The CDR3 is 14 amino acids.

V usage is TRBV3-1 (or the pseudogene TRBV3-2) and J usage is TRBJ1-6; TRBD1 agrees at 9 bases. The CDR3 consists of 15 residues. With 5 bases clipped from V and 7 bases from J, the junction kept 6 bases outside the gene matches. Germline-derived CDR1 and CDR2 are LGHDT and YNNKEL (reference sequence). CDR3 amino acids: CASSGYDRGNSPLHF. The CDR3 region has the DNA TGTGCCAGCAGCGGTTATGACAGGGGGAATTCACCCCTCCACTTT.